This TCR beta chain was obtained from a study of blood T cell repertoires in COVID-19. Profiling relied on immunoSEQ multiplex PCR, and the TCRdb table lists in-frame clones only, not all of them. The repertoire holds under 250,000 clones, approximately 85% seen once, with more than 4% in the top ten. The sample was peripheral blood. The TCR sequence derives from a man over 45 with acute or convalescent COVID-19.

CDR3 sequence: CASSVDVLGGTSSGELFF. As DNA, the CDR3 is TGTGCCAGCAGCGTAGACGTTCTGGGGGGAACTTCATCCGGGGAGCTGTTTTTT. The V and J genes are TRBV9 and TRBJ2-2; a weak D match, TRBD2 (6 bases). Germline-derived CDR1 and CDR2 are SGDLS and YYNGEE. The germline V and J ends were trimmed by 0 bases and 6 bases, with 21 bases remaining between them. CDR3 length equals 18 residues.